This is a list of T cell receptor beta chains from one sample in a study of cytomegalovirus exposure and HLA in healthy donors. The data were produced by immunoSEQ multiplex PCR, yet TCRdb's version contains in-frame clones alone and is incomplete. This repertoire shows roughly 140,000 clones, about 70% found once; its top ten account for approximately 4%. Sequencing used PBMCs. The receptors come from a man aged 18 to 30 in good health and CMV-seronegative. The CDR3 runs from the conserved cysteine through the conserved F or W. The D gene is left open where the match is weak. Only part of the rows carry a size: once, few, many, or a class if the clone is expanded.

clone_size j_call d_call v_call cdr3_aa cdr3_nt
. TRBJ2-7 . TRBV5-6 CASSLVQSEQYF TGTGCCAGCAGCTTGGTACAGAGCGAGCAGTACTTC
. TRBJ2-5 TRBD2 TRBV11-2 CASSLVGGGTGGGTQYF TGTGCCAGCAGCTTAGTTGGGGGGGGTACGGGAGGGGGAACCCAGTACTTC
. TRBJ1-6 . TRBV11-2 CASSLDPGGLNSPLHF TGTGCCAGCAGCTTAGATCCGGGGGGATTAAATTCACCCCTCCACTTT
. TRBJ1-1 TRBD1 TRBV28 CASRGTGGFNAFF TGTGCCAGCAGGGGGACAGGGGGTTTCAATGCTTTCTTT
. TRBJ2-7 TRBD2 TRBV6-5 CASSLGLASYEQYF TGTGCCAGCAGTCTCGGACTAGCCTCCTACGAGCAGTACTTC
. TRBJ2-7 TRBD1 TRBV6-1 CASDRDRVGEQYF TGTGCCAGTGACCGGGACAGGGTCGGCGAGCAGTACTTC
few TRBJ2-1 TRBD2 TRBV30 CAFWGLAGSSYNEQFF TGTGCCTTTTGGGGACTAGCGGGCAGCTCCTACAATGAGCAGTTCTTC
few TRBJ1-5 TRBD1 TRBV19 CASSIRGDRGGSNQPQHF TGTGCCAGTAGTATTAGGGGGGACAGGGGAGGTAGCAATCAGCCCCAGCATTTT
few TRBJ2-6 . TRBV2 CASSEGQGLSGANVLTF TGTGCCAGCAGTGAAGGACAGGGACTCTCTGGGGCCAACGTCCTGACTTTC
. TRBJ2-7 . TRBV6-5 CASSYGLAVAYEQYF TGTGCCAGCAGTTACGGTCTAGCCGTAGCCTACGAGCAGTACTTC